This TCR beta chain was observed in a study of blood T cell repertoires in COVID-19. The V and J ends lost 3 bases and 0 bases, in that order; junction bases with no gene match: 3. Looked up from germline, CDR1 is KGHDR and CDR2 is SFDVKD. This CDR3 has 16 residues. The method was immunoSEQ multiplex PCR; TCRdb's version includes in-frame clones alone and lacks a portion of them. The sample lists about 170,000 clones, less than 85% occurring once. The clonotype was recovered from a woman aged 40 to 50 with COVID-19, enrolled during active disease. The chain links TRBV24-1 to TRBJ2-1; 8 positions agree with TRBD2. The sequencing sample was made of peripheral blood. The CDR3 here is CATSDATSGSYNEQFF. The CDR3 DNA follows: TGTGCCACCAGTGATGCTACTAGCGGCTCCTACAATGAGCAGTTCTTC.